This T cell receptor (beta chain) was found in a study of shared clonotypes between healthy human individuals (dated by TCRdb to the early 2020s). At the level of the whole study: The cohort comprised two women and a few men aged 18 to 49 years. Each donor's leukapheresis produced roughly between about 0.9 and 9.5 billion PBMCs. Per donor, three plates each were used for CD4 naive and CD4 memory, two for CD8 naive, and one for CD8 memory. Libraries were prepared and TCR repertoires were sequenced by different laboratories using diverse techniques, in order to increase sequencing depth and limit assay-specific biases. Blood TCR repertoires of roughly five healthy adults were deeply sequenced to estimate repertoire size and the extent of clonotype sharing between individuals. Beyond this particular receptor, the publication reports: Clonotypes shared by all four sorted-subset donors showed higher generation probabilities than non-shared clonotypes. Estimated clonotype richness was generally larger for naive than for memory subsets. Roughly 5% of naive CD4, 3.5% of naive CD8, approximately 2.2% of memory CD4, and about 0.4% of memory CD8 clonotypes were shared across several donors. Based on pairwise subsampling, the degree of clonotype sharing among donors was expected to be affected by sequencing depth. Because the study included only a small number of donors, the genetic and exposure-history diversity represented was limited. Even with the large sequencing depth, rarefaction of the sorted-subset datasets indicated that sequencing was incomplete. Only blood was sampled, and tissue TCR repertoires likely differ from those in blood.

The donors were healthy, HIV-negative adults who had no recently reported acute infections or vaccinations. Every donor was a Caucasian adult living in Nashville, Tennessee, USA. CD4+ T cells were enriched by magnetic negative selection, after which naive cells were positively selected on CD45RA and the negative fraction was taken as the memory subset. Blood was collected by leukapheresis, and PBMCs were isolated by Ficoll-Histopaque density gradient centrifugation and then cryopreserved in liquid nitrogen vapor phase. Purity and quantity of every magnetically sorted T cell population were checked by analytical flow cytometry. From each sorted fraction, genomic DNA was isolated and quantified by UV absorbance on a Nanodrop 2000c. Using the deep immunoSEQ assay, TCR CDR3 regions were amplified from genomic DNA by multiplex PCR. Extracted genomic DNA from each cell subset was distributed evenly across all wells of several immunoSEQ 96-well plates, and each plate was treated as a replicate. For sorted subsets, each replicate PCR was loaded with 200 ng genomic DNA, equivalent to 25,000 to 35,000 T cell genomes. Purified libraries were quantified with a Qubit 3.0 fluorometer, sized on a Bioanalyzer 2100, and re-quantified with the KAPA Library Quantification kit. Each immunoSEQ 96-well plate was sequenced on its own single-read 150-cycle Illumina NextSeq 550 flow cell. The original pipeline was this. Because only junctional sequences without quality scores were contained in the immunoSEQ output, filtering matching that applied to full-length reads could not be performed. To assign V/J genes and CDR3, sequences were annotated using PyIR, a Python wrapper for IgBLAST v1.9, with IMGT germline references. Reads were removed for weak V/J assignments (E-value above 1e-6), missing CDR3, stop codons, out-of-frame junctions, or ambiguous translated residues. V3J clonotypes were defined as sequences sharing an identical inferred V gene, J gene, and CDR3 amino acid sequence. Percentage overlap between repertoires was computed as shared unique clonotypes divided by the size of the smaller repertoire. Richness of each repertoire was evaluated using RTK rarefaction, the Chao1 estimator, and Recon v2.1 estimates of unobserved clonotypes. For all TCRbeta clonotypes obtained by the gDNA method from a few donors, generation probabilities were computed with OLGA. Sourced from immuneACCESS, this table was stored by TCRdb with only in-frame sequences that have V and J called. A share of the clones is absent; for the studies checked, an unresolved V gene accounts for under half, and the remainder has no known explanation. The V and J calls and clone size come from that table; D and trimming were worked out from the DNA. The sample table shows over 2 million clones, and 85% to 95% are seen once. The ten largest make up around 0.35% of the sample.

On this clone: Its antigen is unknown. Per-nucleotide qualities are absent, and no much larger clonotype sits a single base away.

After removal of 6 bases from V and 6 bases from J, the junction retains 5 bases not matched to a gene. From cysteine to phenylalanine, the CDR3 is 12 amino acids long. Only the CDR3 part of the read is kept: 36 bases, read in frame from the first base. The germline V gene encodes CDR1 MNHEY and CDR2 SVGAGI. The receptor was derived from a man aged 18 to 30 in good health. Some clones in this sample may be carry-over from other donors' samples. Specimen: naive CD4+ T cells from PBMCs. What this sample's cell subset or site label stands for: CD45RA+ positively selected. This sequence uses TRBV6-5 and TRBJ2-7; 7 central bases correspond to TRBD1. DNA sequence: TGTGCCAGCAGCAGGGACAGCTTCGAGCAGTACTTC. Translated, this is CASSRDSFEQYF.